The next 28 T cell receptor beta chains were all read from a single sample in a study of CD8 T cells in ankylosing spondylitis. Whole-study findings and limits: Ankylosing spondylitis blood appeared to carry a characteristic TCR beta motif of several highly homologous variants.

A single record per CDR3 protein comes from TCRdb applying MiXCR to the 5' RACE reads. The sample lists over 450,000 distinct CDR3 sequences; 10% to 15% were seen once. The antigens of these receptors remain unknown. The sequencing input was blood, either unsorted or a sorted T cell fraction (not recorded which). Source of these receptors: a male donor with ankylosing spondylitis.

V is TRBV7-9 and J is TRBJ1-3; D possibly corresponds to TRBD1 (5 bases). Germline V gene data show CDR1 as SEHNR and CDR2 as FQNEAQ (reference sequence). V was clipped by 1 base and J by 0 bases, with 10 bases between them. The CDR3 totals 16 residues. The CDR3 DNA reads TGTGCCAGCAGCTTAGACAGGCCTAGCTCTGGAAACACCATATATTTT. Its translation is CASSLDRPSSGNTIYF. The full variable domain, rest sourced from reference TRBV7-9 and TRBJ1-3, is DTGVSQNPRHKITKRGQNVTFRCDPISEHNRLYWYRQTLGQGPEFLTYFQNEAQLEKSRLLSDRFSAERPKGSFSTLEIQRTEQGDSAMYLCASSLDRPSSGNTIYFGEGSWLTVV.

The chain recombines TRBV20-1 with TRBJ1-2, with D possibly being TRBD1 (6 bases). This CDR3 is 12 amino acids long. Trimming removed 6 bases from V and 5 bases from J, with 13 bases in between. Germline lookup yields CDR1 DFQATT and CDR2 SNEGSKA (reference sequence). Written as DNA, the CDR3 is TGCAGTGCCTCGGGAGGGGGGTATGGCTACACCTTC. Its translation: CSASGGGYGYTF.

This chain links TRBV15 with TRBJ2-6, with no clear D. CDR3 length equals 17 residues. V was shortened by 1 base and J by 0 bases, with 10 bases between the two germline ends. Germline assignment: CDR1 LNHNV and CDR2 YYDKDF (reference sequence). The CDR3 nucleotides are TGTGCCACCAGCAGAGGATCATTACCCTCTGGGGCCAACGTCCTGACTTTC. Translated, it gives CATSRGSLPSGANVLTF.

The chain joins TRBV11-3 to TRBJ2-2, with 10 bases identical to TRBD2. The CDR3 has 16 residues. V shed 4 bases, J shed 3 bases, and the junction held 5 bases outside the gene matches. From germline, CDR1 is SGHNT and CDR2 YENEEA. The CDR3 reads CASSSYGLADTGELFF. CDR3 in DNA: TGTGCCAGCAGCTCATATGGACTAGCGGACACCGGGGAGCTGTTTTTT.

The CDR3 DNA reads as TGTGCCAGCAGCATAACGACTAGCGGGAGGGCCGAGACCCAGTACTTC. It specifies CASSITTSGRAETQYF. The chain combines TRBV11-2 with TRBJ2-5; 14 bases line up with TRBD2. CDR1 is SGHAT, CDR2 FQNNGV, per germline. The V segment lost 5 bases and the J segment 5 bases; nucleotides outside the gene matches: 7. The CDR3 runs 16 residues.

V usage is TRBV18 and J usage is TRBJ2-5; no clear D. V was shortened by 3 bases and J by 3 bases, with 8 bases between the two germline ends. CDR3 length: 13 amino acids. Germline CDR1 KGHSH, CDR2 LQKENI. CDR3 residues: CASSPRLEETQYF. The CDR3 DNA sequence: TGTGCCAGCTCACCTAGGCTCGAAGAGACCCAGTACTTC.

This clonotype was observed at least ten times. V is TRBV5-1 and J is TRBJ2-5; D is undetermined. Germline assignment: CDR1 SGHRS and CDR2 YFSETQ. Trimming took off 0 bases at V and 1 base at J, with 7 bases between the two ends. There are 14 residues in the CDR3. CDR3 sequence reads: CASSLGAGQETQYF. DNA of the CDR3: TGCGCCAGCAGCTTGGGGGCAGGCCAAGAGACCCAGTACTTC.

The rearrangement joins TRBV24-1 to TRBJ1-2, with a tentative D call TRBD1 (5 bases). Germline CDR1 KGHDR, CDR2 SFDVKD. V was shortened by 5 bases and J by 8 bases, with 23 bases between the two germline ends. This CDR3 is 16 amino acids long. CDR3 DNA sequence: TGTGCCACCAGTGCCCCGGGGGGACCGGCGATTTGGGGCTACACCTTC. Residues: CATSAPGGPAIWGYTF.

In its sample, this clonotype was seen a few times. This rearrangement joins TRBV20-1 to TRBJ2-3; TRBD2 matches 11 bases. This CDR3 has 14 amino acids. Germline V gene sequence: CDR1 DFQATT, CDR2 SNEGSKA (reference sequence). The V segment lost 6 bases and the J segment 5 bases; nucleotides outside the gene matches: 7. The CDR3 sequence is CSAIAGGPEDTQYF. The CDR3 coding sequence is TGCAGTGCGATAGCGGGAGGGCCGGAAGATACGCAGTATTTT.

In its sample, this clonotype was seen once. This rearrangement joins TRBV19 to TRBJ2-1; D unresolved. Trimming stripped 4 bases from V and 15 bases from J, with 13 bases between. Germline CDR1 and CDR2: LNHDA and SQIVND (reference sequence). The CDR3 extends over 11 amino acids. In DNA, the CDR3 is TGTGCCAGTAGTAGACACCCTGGCTGGTTCTTC. Amino acids: CASSRHPGWFF.

This clonotype was found a few times. This chain joins TRBV12-3 or TRBV12-4 and TRBJ2-2, with 7 positions matching TRBD1. The trim removed 6 bases at V and 8 bases at J, leaving 9 bases unmatched. CDR3 size: 14 residues. For the CDR3, the DNA is TGTGCCAGCAGCCTGAACAGGGGCTCAGGGGAGCTGTTTTTT. It specifies CASSLNRGSGELFF.

This clonotype has only a few counts. DNA for the CDR3: TGTGCCAGCAGTGAGCCGGGACTAGCGGGTGGGGAGCTGTTTTTT. Translating gives CASSEPGLAGGELFF. This chain uses TRBV25-1 with TRBJ2-2, with 12 positions matching TRBD2. V gave up 3 bases and J gave up 8 bases; unmatched junction bases: 4. From germline, CDR1 is MGHDK and CDR2 SYGVNS. The CDR3 runs to 15 residues. The full variable domain, its missing parts supplied by reference TRBV25-1 and TRBJ2-2, is EADIYQTPRYLVIGTGKKITLECSQTMGHDKMYWYQQDPGMELHLIHYSYGVNSTEKGDLSSESTVSRIRTEHFPLTLESARPSHTSQYLCASSEPGLAGGELFFGEGSRLTVL.

The rearrangement links TRBV27 to TRBJ1-2; possible D gene TRBD1, 5 bases. The ends were cut back, 3 bases at V and 5 bases at J, with 19 bases in the middle. The CDR3 is 16 amino acids. Germline loops: CDR1 MNHEY, CDR2 SMNVEV (reference sequence). This chain's CDR3 is CASSFRDSRRVYGYTF. The CDR3 nucleotides are TGTGCCAGCAGTTTTAGGGACTCCAGGCGGGTTTATGGCTACACCTTC.

This clonotype was detected only a few times. The genes are TRBV20-1 and TRBJ1-2, with no clear D. The CDR3 spans 11 residues. Germline V CDR1 and CDR2: DFQATT, SNEGSKA (reference sequence). Here the CDR3 DNA reads TGCGTAGGCCCCCCTAACTATGGCTACACCTTC. Translating gives CVGPPNYGYTF.

The V gene is TRBV11-2, the J gene TRBJ2-1; 8 nucleotides align to TRBD2. Germline loops: CDR1 SGHAT, CDR2 FQNNGV. The ends lost 5 bases at V and 7 bases at J; junction bases unmatched: 22. The length of the CDR3 is 19 residues. The CDR3 sequence is CASSPRGTGVAGWGNEQFF. CDR3 in DNA: TGTGCCAGCAGCCCCCGGGGCACCGGGGTAGCGGGATGGGGGAATGAGCAGTTCTTC. The full variable domain, in which reference TRBV11-2 and TRBJ2-1 provide the parts outside the CDR3, is EAGVAQSPRYKIIEKRQSVAFWCNPISGHATLYWYQQILGQGPKLLIQFQNNGVVDDSQLPKDRFSAERLKGVDSTLKIQPAKLEDSAVYLCASSPRGTGVAGWGNEQFFGPGTRLTVL.

This clonotype has ten or more counts. V is TRBV12-3 or TRBV12-4 and J is TRBJ2-2; D might be TRBD1 (6 bases). The germline V and J ends were trimmed by 7 bases and 3 bases, with 15 bases remaining between them. The CDR3 is 15 residues long. CDR3 loop: CASTQQGWDTGELFF. CDR3 nucleotides: TGTGCCAGCACTCAACAGGGTTGGGACACCGGGGAGCTGTTTTTT.

This clonotype was seen a few times. The chain employs TRBV11-3 and TRBJ2-1; 9 bases agree with TRBD2. There are 16 residues in the CDR3. J lost 5 bases, V lost 1 base, and 6 bases had no gene match. CDR1 is SGHNT, CDR2 YENEEA, per germline. The CDR3 protein is CASSLAFSGGNNEQFF. CDR3 DNA: TGTGCCAGCAGCTTAGCTTTCAGCGGGGGGAACAATGAGCAGTTCTTC.

The rearrangement uses TRBV6-6 and TRBJ2-7, with D possibly matching TRBD2 (6 bases). CDR3 size: 13 residues. Germline V lookup: CDR1 MNHNY, CDR2 SVGAGI (reference sequence). V was cut by 2 bases and J by 5 bases, with 10 bases left in between. Written as DNA, the CDR3 is TGTGCCAGCAGTTACGGGACTTTCAACGAGCAGTACGTC. Amino acids: CASSYGTFNEQYV.

The rearrangement uses TRBV15 and TRBJ2-1; D gene unclear. The germline V and J ends were trimmed by 5 bases and 3 bases, with 11 bases remaining between them. The length of the CDR3 is 14 residues. Germline V gene data show CDR1 as LNHNV and CDR2 as YYDKDF (reference sequence). CDR3 nucleotides: TGTGCCACCAGCCCCTTACCTAACTACAATGAGCAGTTCTTC. Translating gives CATSPLPNYNEQFF.

This clonotype was counted a few times. This sequence joins TRBV15 and TRBJ1-5; D is undetermined. The V end was cut by 3 bases, the J end by 3 bases, with 12 bases between. CDR1 LNHNV and CDR2 YYDKDF come from the germline V gene (reference sequence). CDR3 length equals 15 residues. CDR3 coding DNA: TGTGCCACCAGCAGCGGGGTCGGGGACAATCAGCCCCAGCATTTT. Encoded protein: CATSSGVGDNQPQHF.

The chain uses TRBV5-1 and TRBJ2-1; D not certain. This CDR3 contains 13 residues. The V end lost 0 bases, the J end lost 5 bases, and 6 bases lay between the germline ends. Germline values: CDR1 SGHRS, CDR2 YFSETQ. The CDR3 DNA follows: TGCGCCAGCAGCTTGGAACTAAACAATGAGCAGTTCTTC. Translating it yields CASSLELNNEQFF. The full variable domain, in which reference TRBV5-1 and TRBJ2-1 provide the parts outside the CDR3, is KAGVTQTPRYLIKTRGQQVTLSCSPISGHRSVSWYQQTPGQGLQFLFEYFSETQRNKGNFPGRFSGRQFSNSRSEMNVSTLELGDSALYLCASSLELNNEQFFGPGTRLTVL.

This rearrangement joins TRBV7-2 to TRBJ2-1, with TRBD1 identical over 8 bases. Trimming took 6 bases from V and 4 from J; bases not matched to a gene: 8. CDR1 and CDR2 from the germline V gene are SGHTA and FQGNSA. The CDR3 length is 15 residues. The CDR3 DNA reads as TGTGCCAGCAGTTCCCGGGACAGGACTTACAATGAGCAGTTCTTC. Its translation is CASSSRDRTYNEQFF.

This clonotype was seen repeatedly, ten times or more. The chain uses TRBV20-1 and TRBJ2-1, with unresolved D. The germline gives CDR1 DFQATT, CDR2 SNEGSKA (reference sequence). This CDR3 has 13 amino acids. The V and J ends lost 5 bases and 3 bases respectively, with 11 bases between them. The CDR3 loop is CSAGGTHYNEQFF. CDR3 nucleotides: TGCAGTGCTGGTGGAACTCACTACAATGAGCAGTTCTTC.

The chain links TRBV4-2 to TRBJ1-5; D gene uncertain. The CDR3 spans 14 residues. Germline values: CDR1 LGHNA, CDR2 YNFKEQ. V lost 3 bases and J lost 2, with 8 bases in between. Here the CDR3 DNA reads TGTGCCAGCAGCCACGGGGTAGGCAATCAGCCCCAGCATTTT. This codes for CASSHGVGNQPQHF.

This clonotype came up a few times. The rearrangement links TRBV5-1 to TRBJ1-1; D remains unclear. The ends were cut back, 5 bases at V and 4 bases at J, with 9 bases in the middle. Germline-derived CDR1 and CDR2 are SGHRS and YFSETQ. The CDR3 runs to 12 residues. CDR3 nucleotide sequence: TGCGCCAGCAGGGGTCAGAGCACTGAAGCTTTCTTT. Encoded protein: CASRGQSTEAFF.

Ten or more counts support this clonotype. The rearrangement uses TRBV29-1 and TRBJ2-2; D is ambiguous. CDR1 is SQVTM and CDR2 is ANQGSEA in the germline V gene. The length of the CDR3 is 12 residues. V shed 4 bases and J shed 1 base, with 4 bases lying between them. In DNA form, the CDR3 reads TGCAGCGTTGGAAGGAACACCGGGGAGCTGTTTTTT. It yields the protein CSVGRNTGELFF.

The chain combines TRBV10-3 with TRBJ1-5, with a weak D call TRBD1 (5 bases). This CDR3 contains 15 residues. Trimming cost V 5 bases and J 2 bases, with 13 bases left between them. Germline CDR1 ENHRY, CDR2 SYGVKD. The CDR3 spells CAISRTFGGNQPQHF. For the CDR3, the DNA is TGTGCCATCAGTCGGACATTTGGAGGCAATCAGCCCCAGCATTTT.

The V and J genes are TRBV27 and TRBJ2-7; no clear D gene. Germline CDR1 and CDR2: MNHEY and SMNVEV (reference sequence). The CDR3 runs to 13 residues. Trimming pared 2 bases from V and 2 bases from J, leaving 7 bases between. The CDR3 DNA is TGTGCCAGCAGTTTAGCCAGCGCCTACGAGCAGTACTTC. This translates into CASSLASAYEQYF.